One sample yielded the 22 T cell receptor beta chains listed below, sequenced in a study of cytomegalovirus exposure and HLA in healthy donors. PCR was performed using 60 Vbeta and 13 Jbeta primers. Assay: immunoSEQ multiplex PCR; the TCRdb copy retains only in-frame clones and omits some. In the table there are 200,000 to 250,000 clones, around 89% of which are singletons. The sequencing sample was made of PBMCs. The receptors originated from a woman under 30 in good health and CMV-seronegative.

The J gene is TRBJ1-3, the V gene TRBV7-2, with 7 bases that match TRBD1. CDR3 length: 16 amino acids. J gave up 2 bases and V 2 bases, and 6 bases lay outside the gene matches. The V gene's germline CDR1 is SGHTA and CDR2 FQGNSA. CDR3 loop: CASSLSPGTAGNTIYF. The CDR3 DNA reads TGTGCCAGCAGCTTATCCCCAGGGACAGCTGGAAACACCATATATTTT. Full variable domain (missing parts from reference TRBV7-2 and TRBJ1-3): GAGVSQSPSNKVTEKGKDVELRCDPISGHTALYWYRQSLGQGLEFLIYFQGNSAPDKSGLPSDRFSAERTGGSVSTLTIQRTQQEDSAVYLCASSLSPGTAGNTIYFGEGSWLTVV.

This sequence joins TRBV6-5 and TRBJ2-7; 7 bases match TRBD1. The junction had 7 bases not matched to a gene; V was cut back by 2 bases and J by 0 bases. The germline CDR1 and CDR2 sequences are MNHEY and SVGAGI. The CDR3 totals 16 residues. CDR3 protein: CASSYAYRTGSYEQYF. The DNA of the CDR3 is TGTGCCAGCAGTTACGCATATAGGACAGGCTCCTACGAGCAGTACTTC.

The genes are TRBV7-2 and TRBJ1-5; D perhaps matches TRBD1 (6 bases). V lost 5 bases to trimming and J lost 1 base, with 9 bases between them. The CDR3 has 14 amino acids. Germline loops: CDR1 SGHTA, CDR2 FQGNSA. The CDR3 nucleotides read TGTGCCAGCAGCGCAGGGGTAAGCAATCAGCCCCAGCATTTT. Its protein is CASSAGVSNQPQHF.

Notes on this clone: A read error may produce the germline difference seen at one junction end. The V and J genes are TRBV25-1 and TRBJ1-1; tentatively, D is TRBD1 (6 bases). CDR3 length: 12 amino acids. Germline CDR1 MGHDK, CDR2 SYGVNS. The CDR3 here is CASSAEGQRLKF. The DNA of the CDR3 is TGTGCCAGCAGTGCCGAAGGACAGCGTCTAAAGTTT.

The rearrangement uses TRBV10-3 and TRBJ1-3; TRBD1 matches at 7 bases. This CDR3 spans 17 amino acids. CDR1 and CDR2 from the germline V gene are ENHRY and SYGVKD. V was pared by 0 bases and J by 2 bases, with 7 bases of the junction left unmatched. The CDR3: CAISESTGLRPGNTIYF. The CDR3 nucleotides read TGTGCCATCAGTGAGTCGACAGGGCTCAGACCTGGAAACACCATATATTTT.

The CDR3 reads CASSPGFGYSNQPQHF. The CDR3 nucleotides are TGTGCCAGCAGCCCAGGGTTCGGGTATAGCAATCAGCCCCAGCATTTT. J is TRBJ1-5 and V is TRBV27, with a tentative D call TRBD1 (5 bases). This CDR3 is 16 amino acids long. With 6 bases removed from V and 0 bases from J, the gap between germline ends came to 15 bases. The germline CDR1 and CDR2 sequences are MNHEY and SMNVEV (reference sequence).

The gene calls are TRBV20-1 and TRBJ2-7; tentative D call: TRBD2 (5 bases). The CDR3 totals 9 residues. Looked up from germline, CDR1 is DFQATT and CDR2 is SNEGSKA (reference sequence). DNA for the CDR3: TGCTCCCCACGTGGCAGGCGGGTGGTC. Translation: CSPRGRRVV.

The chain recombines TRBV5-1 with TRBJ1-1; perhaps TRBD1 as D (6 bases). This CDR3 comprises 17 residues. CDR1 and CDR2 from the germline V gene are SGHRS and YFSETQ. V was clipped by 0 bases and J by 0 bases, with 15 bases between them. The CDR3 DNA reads TGCGCCAGCAGCTTGGTATTGGGGACAACTTTGAACACTGAAGCTTTCTTT. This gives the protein CASSLVLGTTLNTEAFF.

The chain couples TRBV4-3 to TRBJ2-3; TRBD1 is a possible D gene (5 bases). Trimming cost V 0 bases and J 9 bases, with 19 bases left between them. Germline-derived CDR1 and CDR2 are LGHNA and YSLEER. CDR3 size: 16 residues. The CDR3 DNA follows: TGCGCCAGCAGCCAAGATAGTAGTGGGGCCGCTGGAACGCAGTATTTT. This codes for CASSQDSSGAAGTQYF.

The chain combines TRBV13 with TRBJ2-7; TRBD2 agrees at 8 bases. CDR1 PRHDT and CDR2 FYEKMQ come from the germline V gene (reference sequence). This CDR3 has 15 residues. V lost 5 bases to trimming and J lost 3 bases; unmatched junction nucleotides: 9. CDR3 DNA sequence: TGTGCCAGCAGCGCTGATCCGGGACTAGGCTACGAGCAGTACTTC. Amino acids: CASSADPGLGYEQYF.

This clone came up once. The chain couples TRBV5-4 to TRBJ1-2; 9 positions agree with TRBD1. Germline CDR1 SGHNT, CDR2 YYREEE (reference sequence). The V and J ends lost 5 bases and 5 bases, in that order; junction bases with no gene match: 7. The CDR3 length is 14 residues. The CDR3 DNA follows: TGTGCCAGCAGTCAAGACAGGGGGAATTATGGCTACACCTTC. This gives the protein CASSQDRGNYGYTF.

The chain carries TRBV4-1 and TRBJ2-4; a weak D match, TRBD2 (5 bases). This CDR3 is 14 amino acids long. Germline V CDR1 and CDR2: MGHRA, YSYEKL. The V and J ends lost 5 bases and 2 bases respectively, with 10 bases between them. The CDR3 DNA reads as TGCGCCAGCAGCGGAACCGGGACCAAAAACATTCAGTACTTC. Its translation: CASSGTGTKNIQYF.

This CDR3 reads CAISGTGVRYGYTF. DNA for the CDR3: TGTGCCATCAGTGGCACAGGGGTAAGATATGGCTACACCTTC. The genes are TRBV10-3 and TRBJ1-2; 7 positions match TRBD1. Germline CDR1 is ENHRY and CDR2 is SYGVKD. The V and J ends lost 4 bases and 5 bases, in that order; junction bases with no gene match: 7. This CDR3 has 14 residues.

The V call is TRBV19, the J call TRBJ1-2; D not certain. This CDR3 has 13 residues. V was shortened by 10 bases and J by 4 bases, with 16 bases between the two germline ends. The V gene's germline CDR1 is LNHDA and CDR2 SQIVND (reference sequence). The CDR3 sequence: CATTTDFLYGYTF. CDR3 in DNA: TGTGCCACCACCACAGATTTTCTCTATGGCTACACCTTC.

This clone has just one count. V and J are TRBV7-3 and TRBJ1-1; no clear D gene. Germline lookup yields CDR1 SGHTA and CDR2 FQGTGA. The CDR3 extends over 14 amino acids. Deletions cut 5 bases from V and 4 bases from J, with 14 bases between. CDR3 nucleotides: TGTGCCAGCAGCCACAGCGGCAGGTTCACTGAAGCTTTCTTT. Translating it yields CASSHSGRFTEAFF.

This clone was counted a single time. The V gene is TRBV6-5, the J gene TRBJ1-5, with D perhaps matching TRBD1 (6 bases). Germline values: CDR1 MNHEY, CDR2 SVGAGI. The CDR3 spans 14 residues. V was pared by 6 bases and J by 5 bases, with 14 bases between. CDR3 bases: TGTGCCAGCAGCATCGACAGGATCTATCAGCCCCAGCATTTT. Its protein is CASSIDRIYQPQHF.

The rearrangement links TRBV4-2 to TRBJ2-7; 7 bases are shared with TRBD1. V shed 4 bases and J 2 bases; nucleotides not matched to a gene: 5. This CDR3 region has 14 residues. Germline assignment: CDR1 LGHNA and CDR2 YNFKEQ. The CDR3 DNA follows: TGTGCCAGCAGCCCCAACAGGGGACCCTACGAGCAGTACTTC. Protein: CASSPNRGPYEQYF.

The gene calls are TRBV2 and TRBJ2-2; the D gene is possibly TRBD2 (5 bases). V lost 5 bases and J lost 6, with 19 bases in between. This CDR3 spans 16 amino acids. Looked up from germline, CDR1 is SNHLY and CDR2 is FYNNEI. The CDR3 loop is CASSPTPGSTPGELFF. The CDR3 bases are TGTGCCAGCAGTCCCACCCCGGGATCAACACCCGGGGAGCTGTTTTTT.

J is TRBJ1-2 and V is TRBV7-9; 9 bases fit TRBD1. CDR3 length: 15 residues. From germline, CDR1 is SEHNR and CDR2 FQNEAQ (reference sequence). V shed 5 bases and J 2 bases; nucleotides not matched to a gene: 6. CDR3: CASSPRDRVNYGYTF. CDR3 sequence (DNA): TGTGCCAGCAGCCCCAGGGACAGGGTGAACTATGGCTACACCTTC.

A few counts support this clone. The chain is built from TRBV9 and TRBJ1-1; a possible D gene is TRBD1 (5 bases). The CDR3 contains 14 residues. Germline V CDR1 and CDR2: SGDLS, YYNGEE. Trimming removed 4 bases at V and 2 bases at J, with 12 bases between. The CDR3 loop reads CASSPRVENTEAFF. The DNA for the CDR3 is TGTGCCAGCAGCCCCAGGGTGGAAAACACTGAAGCTTTCTTT.

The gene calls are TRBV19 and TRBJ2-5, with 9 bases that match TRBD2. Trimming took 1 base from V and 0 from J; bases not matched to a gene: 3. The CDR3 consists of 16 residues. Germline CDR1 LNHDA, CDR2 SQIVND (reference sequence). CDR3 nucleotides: TGTGCCAGTAGTATAGTGCTAGCGGGGAACCAAGAGACCCAGTACTTC. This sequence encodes CASSIVLAGNQETQYF.

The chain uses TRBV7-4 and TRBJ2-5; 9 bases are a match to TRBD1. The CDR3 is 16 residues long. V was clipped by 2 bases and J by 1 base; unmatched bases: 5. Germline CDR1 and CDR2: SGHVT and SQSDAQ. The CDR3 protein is CASSLRTGALQETQYF. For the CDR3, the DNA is TGTGCCAGCAGCTTAAGGACAGGGGCCCTCCAAGAGACCCAGTACTTC. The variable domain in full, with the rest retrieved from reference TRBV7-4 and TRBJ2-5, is GAGVSQSPRYKVAKRGRDVALRCDSISGHVTLYWYRQTLGQGSEVLTYSQSDAQRDKSGRPSGRFSAERPERSVSTLKIQRTEQGDSAVYLCASSLRTGALQETQYFGPGTRLLVL.